A single sample gave rise to the 13 T cell receptor beta chains below, sequenced in a study of blood T cell repertoires in COVID-19. The data were produced by immunoSEQ multiplex PCR, yet TCRdb's version contains in-frame clones alone and is incomplete. The profile shows approximately 270,000 clones, 75% to 90% of them singletons. Sequenced sample: peripheral blood. These receptors were obtained from a man aged 25-40 years with acute or convalescent COVID-19.

CDR3 sequence: CASSLIAGEAYEQYF. CDR3 DNA sequence: TGTGCCAGCAGCTTGATAGCGGGAGAGGCCTACGAGCAGTACTTC. This chain joins TRBV11-2 and TRBJ2-7; 9 bases are a match to TRBD2. Germline loops: CDR1 SGHAT, CDR2 FQNNGV. V gave up 3 bases and J gave up 2 bases; unmatched junction bases: 5. The CDR3 extends over 15 amino acids.

This clone was detected only once. This chain connects TRBV2 to TRBJ1-4; TRBD1 agrees at 10 bases. J was trimmed by 6 bases and V by 6 bases; bases with no gene match: 4. The CDR3 covers 14 residues. The germline V gene has CDR1 SNHLY and CDR2 FYNNEI. CDR3 in DNA: TGTGCCAGCAGCTCCGGGACAGGGGATGAAAAACTGTTTTTT. Protein: CASSSGTGDEKLFF.

The chain has TRBV12-3 or TRBV12-4 and TRBJ1-1; 7 nucleotides match TRBD1. V shed 4 bases and J 6 bases; nucleotides not matched to a gene: 5. The CDR3 extends over 13 amino acids. The CDR3 bases are TGTGCCAGCAGTTACAGGGGCGGCCCTGAAGCTTTCTTT. It codes for CASSYRGGPEAFF.

J is TRBJ2-7 and V is TRBV7-8; a weak D match, TRBD2 (5 bases). Trimming stripped 0 bases from V and 3 bases from J, with 12 bases between. This CDR3 region has 15 residues. The germline gives CDR1 SGHVS, CDR2 FQNEAQ. In DNA form, the CDR3 reads TGTGCCAGCAGCTTAGCTCGGCTAGCAAACTACGAGCAGTACTTC. Encoded protein: CASSLARLANYEQYF.

The chain employs TRBV28 and TRBJ2-1; 14 bases line up with TRBD2. J gave up 9 bases and V 4 bases, and 8 bases lay outside the gene matches. The V gene's germline CDR1 is MDHEN and CDR2 SYDVKM. The CDR3 has 16 residues. CDR3 protein: CASSSEGLAGVFEQFF. Here the CDR3 DNA reads TGTGCCAGCAGTTCCGAGGGACTAGCGGGAGTCTTTGAGCAGTTCTTC.

V gene TRBV6-5 combines with J gene TRBJ2-7; perhaps TRBD1 as D (6 bases). The CDR3 loop spans 14 amino acids. V was cut by 6 bases and J by 2 bases, with 14 bases left in between. The germline CDR1 and CDR2 sequences are MNHEY and SVGAGI. CDR3 coding DNA: TGTGCCAGCAGCTTCGATCGACAGGCCTACGAGCAGTACTTC. Translated, it gives CASSFDRQAYEQYF.

The chain employs TRBV7-3 and TRBJ1-6; no definite D call. Germline assignment: CDR1 SGHTA and CDR2 FQGTGA. The CDR3 runs to 11 residues. V was clipped by 7 bases and J by 10 bases, with 8 bases between them. The CDR3 protein is CASTDLSPLHF. DNA of the CDR3: TGTGCCAGCACAGATCTGTCACCCCTCCACTTT.

The chain couples TRBV6-5 to TRBJ1-1; no firm D call. Germline V gene data show CDR1 as MNHEY and CDR2 as SVGAGI. The length of the CDR3 is 14 residues. Trimming removed 6 bases from V and 6 bases from J, with 17 bases in between. The CDR3, as DNA: TGTGCCAGCAGACGGGAAGACTCTGCGGCTGAAGCTTTCTTT. This gives the protein CASRREDSAAEAFF.

V usage is TRBV18 and J usage is TRBJ2-2; maybe TRBD2 (6 bases). Trimming stripped 4 bases from V and 3 bases from J, with 6 bases between. Germline CDR1 and CDR2: KGHSH and LQKENI. The length of the CDR3 is 13 residues. This CDR3 is CASSRDYTGELFF. Written as DNA, the CDR3 is TGTGCCAGCTCACGGGACTACACCGGGGAGCTGTTTTTT.

The V and J genes are TRBV29-1 and TRBJ1-1; D is perhaps TRBD1 (5 bases). Germline V gives CDR1 SQVTM, CDR2 ANQGSEA. The ends were cut back, 0 bases at V and 4 bases at J, with 12 bases in the middle. CDR3 length equals 14 residues. CDR3 amino acids: CSVEEAGKGTEAFF. In DNA, the CDR3 is TGCAGCGTTGAAGAGGCAGGGAAAGGCACTGAAGCTTTCTTT.

The chain has TRBV30 and TRBJ2-1; D not certain. V shed 5 bases and J shed 7 bases, with 6 bases lying between them. The CDR3 is 10 amino acids. The germline gives CDR1 GTSNPN, CDR2 SVGIG (reference sequence). This CDR3 is CAWGPNEQFF. CDR3 nucleotides: TGTGCCTGGGGTCCTAATGAGCAGTTCTTC.

This chain uses TRBV27 with TRBJ2-6, with 16 bases that match TRBD2. V was clipped by 1 base and J by 0 bases; unmatched bases: 15. The germline V gene has CDR1 MNHEY and CDR2 SMNVEV (reference sequence). This CDR3 has 24 amino acids. The CDR3 spells CASSLFYPGTSGGAGISGANVLTF. The CDR3 DNA sequence: TGTGCCAGCAGTTTATTTTACCCCGGGACTAGCGGGGGGGCGGGAATCTCTGGGGCCAACGTCCTGACTTTC.

This sequence joins TRBV7-9 and TRBJ1-6; a possible D gene is TRBD1 (6 bases). Trimming removed 3 bases from V and 0 bases from J, with 12 bases in between. Germline lookup yields CDR1 SEHNR and CDR2 FQNEAQ (reference sequence). The CDR3 is 17 amino acids. The CDR3 loop is CASSFGQQSSYNSPLHF. The CDR3, as DNA: TGTGCCAGCAGCTTTGGACAGCAGAGCTCCTATAATTCACCCCTCCACTTT. The full variable domain, its missing parts supplied by reference TRBV7-9 and TRBJ1-6, is DTGVSQNPRHKITKRGQNVTFRCDPISEHNRLYWYRQTLGQGPEFLTYFQNEAQLEKSRLLSDRFSAERPKGSFSTLEIQRTEQGDSAMYLCASSFGQQSSYNSPLHFGNGTRLTVT.